This T cell receptor (beta chain) comes out of a study of cytomegalovirus exposure and HLA in healthy donors. Study results and limitations: In a later analysis, about 17,000 TCR beta sequences were associated with HLA alleles at 0.05 false discovery rate. The study reported that TCR beta sequences accurately predicted HLA-A and HLA-B alleles in most subjects.

On this clone itself: Its target is not known.

The V and J ends lost 0 bases and 2 bases, in that order; junction bases with no gene match: 5. This CDR3 comprises 15 residues. Per the germline V gene, CDR1 is SGDLS and CDR2 is YYNGEE. PCR used 60 Vbeta primers and 13 Jbeta primers. Here immunoSEQ multiplex PCR was the method, and the copy in TCRdb shows in-frame clones only, minus some. The data show some 140,000 clones, 70% to 80% seen once. This sequence joins TRBV9 and TRBJ2-7; 7 bases map to TRBD1. This receptor was obtained from a female donor in good health and CMV-seronegative. Sequencing used PBMCs. CDR3 DNA: TGTGCCAGCAGCGTAGTCGCAGGGGGACCCTACGAGCAGTACTTC. This gives the protein CASSVVAGGPYEQYF.